The text below deals with one TCR beta chain. The method was immunoSEQ multiplex PCR; TCRdb's version includes in-frame clones alone and lacks a portion of them. The table has tens of thousands of clones, about nine tenths seen once. Germline V CDR1 and CDR2: LNHNV, YYDKDF (reference sequence). The CDR3 spans 12 residues. The data were taken from a study of OX40 agonist ivuxolimab in advanced cancers. The sequencing used CD4+ or CD8+ T cells sorted from blood, collected in a trial of the OX40 agonist ivuxolimab. The V and J genes are TRBV15 and TRBJ2-7, with 7 bases that match TRBD1. The sequence was collected from an adult with an advanced solid tumor such as melanoma, head and neck, liver or kidney cancer. CDR3 in DNA: TGTGCCACCAGGGGACCTAGTGGGCAGGGGGACGTC. Its protein product is CATRGPSGQGDV.